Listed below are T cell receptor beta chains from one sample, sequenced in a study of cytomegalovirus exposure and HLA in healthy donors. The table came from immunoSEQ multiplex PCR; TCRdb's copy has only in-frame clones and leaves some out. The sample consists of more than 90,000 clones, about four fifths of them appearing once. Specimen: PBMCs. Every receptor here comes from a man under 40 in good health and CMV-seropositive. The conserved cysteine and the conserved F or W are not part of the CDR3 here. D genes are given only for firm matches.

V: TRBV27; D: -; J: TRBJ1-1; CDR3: ASSPGGGTDTEAF
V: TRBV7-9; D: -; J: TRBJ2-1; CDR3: ASSLARAELNNEQF
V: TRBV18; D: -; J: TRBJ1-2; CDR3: ASSPSGKNAGYT
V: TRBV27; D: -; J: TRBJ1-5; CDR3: ASSLSGAGNQPQH
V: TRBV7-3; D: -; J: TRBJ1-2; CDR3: ASRPERAGAYGYT
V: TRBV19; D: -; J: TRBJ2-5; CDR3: ASSIAAGRWETQY
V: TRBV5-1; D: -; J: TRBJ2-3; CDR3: ASSFDSLTDTQY
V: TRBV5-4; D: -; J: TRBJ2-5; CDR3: ASSPGAGWRETQY
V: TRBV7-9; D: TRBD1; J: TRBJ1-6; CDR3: ASSLRQGDNSPLH
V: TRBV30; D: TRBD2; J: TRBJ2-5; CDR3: AWTWGLGLQETQY
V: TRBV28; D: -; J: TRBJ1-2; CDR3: ASSVGTLRGYGYT
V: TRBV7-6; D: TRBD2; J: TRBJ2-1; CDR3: ASSGLAGGNSLYNEQF
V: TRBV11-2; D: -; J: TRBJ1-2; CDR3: ASSLVPGLGTQRDYT
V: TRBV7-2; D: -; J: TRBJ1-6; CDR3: ASSLSGGRGNSPLH
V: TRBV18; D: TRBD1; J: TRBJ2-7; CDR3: ASSPLGTASYEQY
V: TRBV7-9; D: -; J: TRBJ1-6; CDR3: ASSLSQANSPLH
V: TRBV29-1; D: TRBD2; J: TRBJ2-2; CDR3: SVEGLAGLNTGELF
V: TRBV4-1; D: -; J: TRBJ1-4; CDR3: ASSQGGLAEKLF
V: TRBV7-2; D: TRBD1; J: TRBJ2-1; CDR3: ASSETGLPSVEQF
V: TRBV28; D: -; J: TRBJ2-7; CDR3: ASSSPQFSYEQY
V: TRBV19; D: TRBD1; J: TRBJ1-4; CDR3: ASSLPTGGGEKLF
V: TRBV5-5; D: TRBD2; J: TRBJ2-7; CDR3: ASSLASGGAPYEQY
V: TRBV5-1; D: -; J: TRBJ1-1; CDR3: ASSPLGGETEAF
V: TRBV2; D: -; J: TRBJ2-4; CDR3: ASSPGDGENIQY
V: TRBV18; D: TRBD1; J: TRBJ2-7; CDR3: ASSPQDRGDNYEQY
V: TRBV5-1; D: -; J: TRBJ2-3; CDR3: ASSLVGGDLTDTQY
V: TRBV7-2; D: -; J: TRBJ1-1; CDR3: ASSRLGSNTEAF
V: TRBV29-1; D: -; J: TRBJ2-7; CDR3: SVGTIYEQY